This TCR beta chain comes out of a study of blood T cell repertoires in COVID-19. This CDR3 is 14 amino acids long. V lost 5 bases and J 3 bases, leaving 14 bases between the germline ends. From germline, CDR1 is MNHEY and CDR2 SVGAGI. TCRdb's copy holds only in-frame clones and misses some; the assay was immunoSEQ multiplex PCR. The sample has 70,000 to 95,000 clones; around four fifths are singletons. The sample was peripheral blood. The V gene is TRBV6-5, the J gene TRBJ2-7; TRBD2 is a possible D gene (5 bases). This receptor was taken from a man in his fifties or sixties with COVID-19, enrolled during active disease. CDR3 nucleotides: TGTGCCAGCAGTCTACTCACGGGGAGCTACGAGCAGTACTTC. Translating it yields CASSLLTGSYEQYF.